Ten or more counts support the clone carrying this TCR beta chain. The data were taken from a study of human T cells and chemical hapten exposure. CDR3 length: 15 amino acids. Trimming removed 4 bases from V and 3 bases from J; junction bases left unmatched: 2. Germline V gene data show CDR1 as MGHDK and CDR2 as SYGVNS. TCRdb processed the RACE reads anew with MiXCR; each CDR3 protein has one entry. Here the sample spans almost 40,000 distinct CDR3 sequences, 6% to 9.5% being singletons. The time point was: pre-sensitization, week 0. The treatment is: therapeutic diphenylcyclopropenone sensitization with weekly scalp DPC.

The source was whole blood, collected in connection with sensitization to the hapten diphenylcyclopropenone (DPC). V usage is TRBV25-1 and J usage is TRBJ1-6, with 8 bases matching TRBD1. The receptor was derived from a woman between 45 and 60 years old with alopecia areata. Some clones in this sample may be carry-over from other donors' samples. Here the CDR3 DNA reads TGTGCCAGCAGTGCGGGACAGGTCTATAATTCACCCCTCCACTTT. Translating gives CASSAGQVYNSPLHF.